This T cell receptor (beta chain) was retrieved from a study of OX40 agonist ivuxolimab in advanced cancers. Whole-study context: Ivuxolimab was administered intravenously to patients at 0.01 to 10 mg/kg every 2 weeks. Every patient in dose escalation had hepatocellular carcinoma, melanoma, renal cell or head and neck cancer. Three individuals attained partial responses, comprising one hepatocellular carcinoma case and two cutaneous melanoma cases.

Comments on this clone: Its antigen is undetermined.

The CDR3 sequence is 15 residues long. The V and J ends lost 3 bases and 0 bases respectively, with 12 bases between them. Germline values: CDR1 SGHTS, CDR2 YDEGEE. Method: immunoSEQ multiplex PCR; TCRdb's copy keeps in-frame clones and lacks some. This sample has about 79,000 clones, with about 85% found just once. Study results and limitations: Certain nonresponders additionally had low normalized T-cell clonal expansion.

Sequenced here: CD4+ or CD8+ T cells sorted from blood, sampled in a trial of the OX40 agonist ivuxolimab. This receptor was identified in an adult with an advanced solid tumor such as melanoma, head and neck, liver or kidney cancer. The chain links TRBV5-8 to TRBJ1-1, with D unclear. Here the CDR3 reads CASSYHRTMNTEAFF. CDR3 bases: TGTGCCAGCAGCTACCACCGTACCATGAACACTGAAGCTTTCTTT.